The 27 T cell receptor beta chains given below trace back to one sample, sequenced in a study of sequential checkpoint blockade in melanoma. Treatment given: randomized to nivolumab then ipilimumab (arm A) or the reverse (arm B). Clones were sequenced by immunoSEQ multiplex PCR, and TCRdb holds only the in-frame ones, with some missing. The sample consists of under 7,000 clones, 70% to 90% of them appearing once. The sequencing here drew on CD8+ T cells sorted from blood (inferred from file names), taken from a patient given nivolumab and ipilimumab in sequence. These receptors all stem from a human donor with melanoma.

The chain carries TRBV27 and TRBJ2-3; 12 bases are shared with TRBD2. From germline, CDR1 is MNHEY and CDR2 SMNVEV (reference sequence). CDR3 size: 18 residues. Germline trimming cut 8 bases from V and 0 bases from J; bases unmatched to any gene: 12. CDR3 amino acids: CASRTSGRSYTSTDTQYF. DNA for the CDR3: TGTGCCAGCCGTACTAGCGGGAGGTCCTACACTAGCACAGATACGCAGTATTTT.

The chain employs TRBV7-2 and TRBJ2-1, with 12 nucleotides matching TRBD2. The CDR3 runs to 16 residues. Per germline, CDR1 SGHTA and CDR2 FQGNSA. V gave up 1 base and J gave up 4 bases; unmatched junction bases: 2. This chain's CDR3 is CASSLVLAGGYNEQFF. The DNA of the CDR3 is TGTGCCAGCAGCTTAGTCCTAGCGGGAGGGTACAATGAGCAGTTCTTC.

The chain uses TRBV7-2 and TRBJ2-3; D may be TRBD2 (5 bases). Germline CDR1 SGHTA, CDR2 FQGNSA. This CDR3 comprises 16 residues. Trimming removed 2 bases from V and 3 bases from J, with 15 bases in between. This CDR3 reads CASSLSGVVGTDTQYF. CDR3 nucleotides: TGTGCCAGCAGCTTAAGCGGCGTGGTGGGGACAGATACGCAGTATTTT.

The rearrangement joins TRBV30 to TRBJ2-1; 8 nucleotides agree with TRBD2. Trimming took 4 bases from V and 1 from J; bases not matched to a gene: 3. Per germline, CDR1 GTSNPN and CDR2 SVGIG (reference sequence). There are 14 residues in the CDR3. The chain's CDR3 is CAWKGLDSYNEQFF. The CDR3 DNA reads TGTGCCTGGAAGGGACTAGATTCCTACAATGAGCAGTTCTTC.

V gene TRBV21-1 combines with J gene TRBJ2-2; the tabulated D call, TRBD2, remains unverified against the DNA. TRBV21-1 is a pseudogene locus. The CDR3 is 22 residues long. CDR3 loop: CASSEAPSGRALFFSSFGELFF. The CDR3 DNA reads TGTGCCAGCAGCGAAGCCCCTAGCGGGAGGGCCCTTTTCTTCAGTAGTTTCGGGGAGCTGTTTTTT.

This chain joins TRBV7-3 and TRBJ2-1; 9 bases are shared with TRBD2. CDR1 and CDR2 (germline): SGHTA, FQGTGA. Losses at the gene ends were 5 bases for V and 0 bases for J; bases not matched to a gene: 8. The CDR3 length is 17 residues. The CDR3: CASSDLAGSFSYNEQFF. The CDR3, as DNA: TGTGCCAGCAGCGACCTAGCGGGATCCTTCTCCTACAATGAGCAGTTCTTC.

This chain links TRBV19 with TRBJ2-1, with 12 bases identical to TRBD2. V dropped 5 bases and J dropped 6; count of bases not matched to a gene: 5. The CDR3 is made up of 15 amino acids. Germline values: CDR1 LNHDA, CDR2 SQIVND (reference sequence). The CDR3 loop reads CASSSTSGSFNEQFF. The CDR3 DNA sequence: TGTGCCAGTAGTTCGACTAGCGGGAGTTTCAATGAGCAGTTCTTC.

The chain combines TRBV9 with TRBJ1-2; TRBD1 is a possible D gene (5 bases). Germline-derived CDR1 and CDR2 are SGDLS and YYNGEE. Between the trimmed V and J ends, which lost 1 base and 5 bases, there was a span of 12 bases. This CDR3 is 14 amino acids long. The CDR3 DNA reads TGTGCCAGCAGCGTAACAGGCCAAAGGTATGGCTACACCTTC. This translates into CASSVTGQRYGYTF.

The chain employs TRBV11-2 and TRBJ1-2; D perhaps matches TRBD1 (5 bases). CDR1 SGHAT and CDR2 FQNNGV come from the germline V gene. V gave up 1 base and J gave up 5 bases, with 14 bases separating them. The length of the CDR3 is 15 residues. The chain's CDR3 is CASSLGGTGRYGYTF. Here the CDR3 DNA reads TGTGCCAGCAGCTTAGGGGGCACAGGACGATATGGCTACACCTTC.

This chain joins TRBV9 and TRBJ2-3, with 10 bases fitting TRBD2. J was trimmed by 6 bases and V by 0 bases; bases with no gene match: 7. Germline values: CDR1 SGDLS, CDR2 YYNGEE. This CDR3 has 16 residues. Here the CDR3 DNA reads TGTGCCAGCAGCGTAGAGGCTAGCGGGAGTCGGGATACGCAGTATTTT. It encodes CASSVEASGSRDTQYF.

This clone has only a few counts. This chain connects TRBV7-9 to TRBJ2-1; D perhaps matches TRBD1 (5 bases). The CDR3 totals 19 residues. The germline V and J ends were trimmed by 5 bases and 2 bases, with 25 bases remaining between them. CDR1 and CDR2 (germline): SEHNR, FQNEAQ (reference sequence). Written as DNA, the CDR3 is TGTGCCAGCAGCCCCGCCCAAGTAGGATGGACAAGAACCTACAATGAGCAGTTCTTC. As protein: CASSPAQVGWTRTYNEQFF.

The chain couples TRBV11-2 to TRBJ2-7; possibly TRBD1 for D (6 bases). Germline loops: CDR1 SGHAT, CDR2 FQNNGV. The CDR3 has 15 amino acids. V gave up 3 bases and J gave up 2 bases, with 14 bases separating them. CDR3 bases: TGTGCCAGCAGCTTGCACGAGGGGGAAACCTACGAGCAGTACTTC. Its protein product is CASSLHEGETYEQYF. Complete variable domain (other parts from reference TRBV11-2 and TRBJ2-7): EAGVAQSPRYKIIEKRQSVAFWCNPISGHATLYWYQQILGQGPKLLIQFQNNGVVDDSQLPKDRFSAERLKGVDSTLKIQPAKLEDSAVYLCASSLHEGETYEQYFGPGTRLTVT.

The chain links TRBV7-8 to TRBJ2-2; tentative D call: TRBD2 (5 bases). Trimming took off 2 bases at V and 2 bases at J, with 6 bases between the two ends. The CDR3 consists of 14 residues. CDR1 and CDR2 (germline): SGHVS, FQNEAQ. CDR3 sequence: CASSLRENTGELFF. The CDR3 nucleotides read TGTGCCAGCAGCTTACGGGAAAACACCGGGGAGCTGTTTTTT.

The rearrangement links TRBV27 to TRBJ2-7, with D possibly TRBD1 on 6 matching bases. The V gene lost 5 bases and the J gene lost 1 base, with 12 bases spanning the gap. Germline V lookup: CDR1 MNHEY, CDR2 SMNVEV (reference sequence). This CDR3 comprises 14 residues. As DNA, the CDR3 is TGTGCCAGCAGTCTAGGGGGTGTATCCTACGAGCAGTACTTC. Amino acids: CASSLGGVSYEQYF.

The genes are TRBV7-9 and TRBJ2-7; D might be TRBD2 (7 bases). Trimming removed 4 bases from V and 0 bases from J, with 13 bases in between. Germline-derived CDR1 and CDR2 are SEHNR and FQNEAQ (reference sequence). The CDR3 is 15 residues long. The CDR3 DNA reads TGTGCCAGCAGCTGGGGGGGGACAACCTCCTACGAGCAGTACTTC. This codes for CASSWGGTTSYEQYF.

The V call is TRBV10-3, the J call TRBJ1-6, with D possibly being TRBD1 (5 bases). Trimming took 8 bases from V and 11 from J, leaving 19 bases between them. Germline values: CDR1 ENHRY, CDR2 SYGVKD. This CDR3 region has 14 residues. This CDR3 reads CAIGPPGRWAPLHF. Written as DNA, the CDR3 is TGTGCCATCGGGCCCCCAGGGCGGTGGGCACCCCTCCACTTT.

The chain is built from TRBV7-2 and TRBJ1-1; 9 bases map to TRBD1. This CDR3 region has 13 residues. V lost 2 bases, J lost 7 bases, and 2 bases stayed unmatched. Germline V lookup: CDR1 SGHTA, CDR2 FQGNSA. This CDR3 is CASSLQTGGEAFF. The CDR3 nucleotides read TGTGCCAGCAGCTTACAGACAGGGGGTGAAGCTTTCTTT.

The CDR3 here is CASSSALGTASYEQYF. The CDR3 DNA follows: TGTGCCAGTAGTAGCGCCCTTGGGACTGCTAGTTACGAGCAGTACTTC. The chain recombines TRBV19 with TRBJ2-7; tentative D call: TRBD2 (6 bases). The CDR3 sequence is 16 residues long. Germline CDR1 and CDR2: LNHDA and SQIVND (reference sequence). Trimming cost V 4 bases and J 4 bases, with 20 bases left between them.

V and J are TRBV9 and TRBJ2-3, with TRBD1 matching 10 bases. V gave up 6 bases and J gave up 6 bases; unmatched junction bases: 10. Germline V lookup: CDR1 SGDLS, CDR2 YYNGEE. CDR3 length equals 15 residues. CDR3 protein: CASTLTGTGDDTQYF. The CDR3 bases are TGTGCCAGCACACTGACCGGGACAGGGGACGATACGCAGTATTTT.

This chain links TRBV19 with TRBJ2-5; D may be TRBD2 (5 bases). CDR3 length: 15 residues. From germline, CDR1 is LNHDA and CDR2 SQIVND (reference sequence). Trimming removed 5 bases at V and 5 bases at J, with 18 bases between. CDR3 amino acids: CASSPTAVGVETQYF. Here the CDR3 DNA reads TGTGCCAGTAGTCCCACAGCGGTAGGAGTGGAGACCCAGTACTTC.

The V and J genes are TRBV6-4 and TRBJ1-5; 9 bases agree with TRBD1. The length of the CDR3 is 16 residues. CDR1 MRHNA and CDR2 SNTAGT come from the germline V gene. V shed 2 bases and J 0 bases; nucleotides not matched to a gene: 2. The CDR3 region is CASSDQTGGSNQPQHF. DNA for the CDR3: TGTGCCAGCAGTGACCAGACAGGGGGTAGCAATCAGCCCCAGCATTTT.

V and J are TRBV6-5 and TRBJ2-7, with TRBD1 matching over 9 bases. The CDR3 has 16 amino acids. Germline CDR1 MNHEY, CDR2 SVGAGI. The junction had 11 bases not matched to a gene; V was cut back by 2 bases and J by 6 bases. For the CDR3, the DNA is TGTGCCAGCAGTTACCGTCCCGGGACAGGGAGTGGCGAGCAGTACTTC. Translating it yields CASSYRPGTGSGEQYF.

This sequence joins TRBV28 and TRBJ2-7; 7 bases fit TRBD1. The CDR3 is 14 amino acids. CDR1 is MDHEN and CDR2 is SYDVKM in the germline V gene. V lost 3 bases to trimming and J lost 6 bases; unmatched junction nucleotides: 8. DNA for the CDR3: TGTGCCAGCAGTTTGAGAGGGGGCCGTCGCGAGCAGTACTTC. It translates to CASSLRGGRREQYF.

The rearrangement uses TRBV4-3 and TRBJ2-7; 13 bases are a match to TRBD2. Germline V lookup: CDR1 LGHNA, CDR2 YSLEER. Trimming cost V 6 bases and J 4 bases; bases outside gene matches: 6. The CDR3 is 15 residues long. CDR3 nucleotide sequence: TGCGCCAGCAGTCCCGGACTAGCGGGAGCTTACGAGCAGTACTTC. Protein product: CASSPGLAGAYEQYF.

This clone was seen once. The chain combines TRBV29-1 with TRBJ2-7; 9 nucleotides line up with TRBD1. With 3 bases clipped from V and 4 bases from J, the junction kept 10 bases outside the gene matches. The CDR3 length is 15 residues. From germline, CDR1 is SQVTM and CDR2 ANQGSEA. For the CDR3, the DNA is TGCAGCGTTGAGGGACAGGGAAGAGTCGGGTACGAGCAGTACTTC. It specifies CSVEGQGRVGYEQYF.

This chain uses TRBV28 with TRBJ2-7; no firm D call. Germline V lookup: CDR1 MDHEN, CDR2 SYDVKM. Between the trimmed V and J ends, which lost 7 bases and 2 bases, there was a span of 15 bases. The CDR3 is 14 amino acids. Written as DNA, the CDR3 is TGTGCCAGCATAAGTCCGCGGAGCACCTACGAGCAGTACTTC. Residues: CASISPRSTYEQYF.

The chain combines TRBV27 with TRBJ1-5; TRBD1 matches 7 bases. The germline V gene has CDR1 MNHEY and CDR2 SMNVEV (reference sequence). Trimming at V came to 2 bases and at J to 3 bases, leaving 1 base not matched to a gene. CDR3 length: 14 residues. The CDR3 loop is CASSLTGANQPQHF. The DNA of the CDR3 is TGTGCCAGCAGTTTAACAGGGGCCAATCAGCCCCAGCATTTT.